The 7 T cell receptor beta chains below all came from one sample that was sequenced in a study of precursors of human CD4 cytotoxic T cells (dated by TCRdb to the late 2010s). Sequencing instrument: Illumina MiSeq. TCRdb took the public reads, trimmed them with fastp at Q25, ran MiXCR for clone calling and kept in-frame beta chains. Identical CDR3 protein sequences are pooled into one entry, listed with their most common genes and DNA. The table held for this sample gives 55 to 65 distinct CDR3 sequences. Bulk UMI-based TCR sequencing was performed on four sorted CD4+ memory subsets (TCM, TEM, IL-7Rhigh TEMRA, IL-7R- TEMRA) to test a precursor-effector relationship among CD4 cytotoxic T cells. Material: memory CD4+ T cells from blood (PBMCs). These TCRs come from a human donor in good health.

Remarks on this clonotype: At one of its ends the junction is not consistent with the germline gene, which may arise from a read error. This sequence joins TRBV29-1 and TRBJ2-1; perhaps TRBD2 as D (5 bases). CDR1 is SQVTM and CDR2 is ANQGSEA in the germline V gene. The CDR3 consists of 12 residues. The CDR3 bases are TGCAGCGTTCAAGAGGGCCTCAATGAGCAGTTCTTC. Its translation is CSVQEGLNEQFF.

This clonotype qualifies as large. The CDR3 nucleotides read TGCGCCAGCAGCTTGGATACTTCTAGCGGGAGGCCTACCTACAATGAGCAGTTCTTC. It yields the protein CASSLDTSSGRPTYNEQFF. The J gene is TRBJ2-1, the V gene TRBV5-1; 11 bases map to TRBD2. The CDR3 is 19 amino acids. V was clipped by 0 bases and J by 2 bases; unmatched bases: 10. Germline V gives CDR1 SGHRS, CDR2 YFSETQ.

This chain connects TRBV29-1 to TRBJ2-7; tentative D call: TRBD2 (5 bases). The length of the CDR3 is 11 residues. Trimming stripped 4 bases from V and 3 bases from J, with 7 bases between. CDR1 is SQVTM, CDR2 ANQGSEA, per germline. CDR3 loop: CSVGELYEQYF. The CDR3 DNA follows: TGCAGCGTTGGGGAGCTCTACGAGCAGTACTTC.

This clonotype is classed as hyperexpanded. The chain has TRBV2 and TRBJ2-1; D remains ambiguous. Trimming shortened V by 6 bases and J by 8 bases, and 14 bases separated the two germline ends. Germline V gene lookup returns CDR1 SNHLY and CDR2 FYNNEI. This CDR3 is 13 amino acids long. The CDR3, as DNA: TGTGCCAGCAGGGCCGCCACTACAGATGAGCAGTTCTTC. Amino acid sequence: CASRAATTDEQFF.

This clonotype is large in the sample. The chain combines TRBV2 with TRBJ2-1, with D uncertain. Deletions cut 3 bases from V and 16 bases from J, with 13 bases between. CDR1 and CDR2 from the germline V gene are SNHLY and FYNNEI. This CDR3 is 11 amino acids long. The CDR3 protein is CASSETLIPFF. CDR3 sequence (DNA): TGTGCCAGCAGTGAGACCCTGATTCCATTCTTC.

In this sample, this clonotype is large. In nucleotides, the CDR3 is TGTGCCAGCAGCTTAGTGGGACAGCGGACAGATACGCAGTATTTT. Its protein is CASSLVGQRTDTQYF. The J gene is TRBJ2-3, the V gene TRBV7-9; TRBD1 matches at 7 bases. CDR3 size: 15 residues. V lost 1 base and J lost 3; bases outside the gene matches: 4. CDR1 SEHNR and CDR2 FQNEAQ come from the germline V gene (reference sequence).

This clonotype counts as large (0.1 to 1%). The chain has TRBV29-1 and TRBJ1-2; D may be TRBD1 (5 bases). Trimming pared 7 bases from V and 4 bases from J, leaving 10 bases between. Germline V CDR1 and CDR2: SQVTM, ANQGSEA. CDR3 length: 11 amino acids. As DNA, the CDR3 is TGCAGCGATCAGGGTACCTATGGCTACACCTTC. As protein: CSDQGTYGYTF.